The rows below give T cell receptor beta chains drawn from one sample of a study of T cell repertoires in aging, cancer and after chemotherapy. MiXCR, applied by TCRdb to the multiplex PCR reads, yields one record per CDR3 protein. The sample lists around 12,000 distinct CDR3 sequences; around 25% were seen once. Specimen: blood. The receptors were sampled from a human donor in good health. Both conserved end residues are part of each CDR3. Fields, in order: clone size, J gene, D gene, V gene, CDR3 DNA, CDR3 protein. A D gene is named only where the DNA matches it firmly. Some rows mark clone size as missing; the rest say once, few, many or name a class of expanded clone.

size: -; J: TRBJ2-5; D: -; V: TRBV7-9; DNA: TGTGCCAGCAGTTCAGAGACCCAGTACTTC; CDR3: CASSSETQYF
size: medium-sized; J: TRBJ2-2; D: -; V: TRBV7-9; DNA: TGTGCCAGCAGCTCCACCCGTCCAGCAGGGACCGGGGAGCTGTTTTTT; CDR3: CASSSTRPAGTGELFF
size: -; J: TRBJ2-3; D: -; V: TRBV19; DNA: TGTGCCAGTAGTCCCGGTCGGCCAGGGGGGACAGATACGCAGTATTTT; CDR3: CASSPGRPGGTDTQYF
size: few; J: TRBJ2-1; D: TRBD2; V: TRBV6-1; DNA: TGTGCCAGCAAAGCGGGGGTTTTAAGTGACAATGAGCAGTTCTTC; CDR3: CASKAGVLSDNEQFF
size: -; J: TRBJ1-5; D: -; V: TRBV18; DNA: TGTGCCAGCTCACCACAGGGAAAAGATCAGCCCCAGCATTTT; CDR3: CASSPQGKDQPQHF
size: -; J: TRBJ2-7; D: -; V: TRBV5-1; DNA: TGCGCCAGCAGCTTGGGCGGAGTGGGTGATGAGCAGTACTTC; CDR3: CASSLGGVGDEQYF
size: few; J: TRBJ2-3; D: -; V: TRBV7-2; DNA: TGTGCCAGCAGCTTAACGGGCTACCACACAGATACGCAGTATTTT; CDR3: CASSLTGYHTDTQYF
size: few; J: TRBJ2-7; D: -; V: TRBV12-3/TRBV12-4; DNA: TGTGCCAGCAGTTTCCCCCGGCAGGACTTC; CDR3: CASSFPRQDF
size: few; J: TRBJ2-6; D: -; V: TRBV28; DNA: TGTGCCAGCAGTGCTAGGGGCCGGGCATCGGGGGCCAACGTCCTGACTTTC; CDR3: CASSARGRASGANVLTF
size: medium-sized; J: TRBJ2-7; D: -; V: TRBV27; DNA: TGTGCCAGCCGGCCACTAAAGACCTACGAGCAGTACTTC; CDR3: CASRPLKTYEQYF
size: -; J: TRBJ1-2; D: TRBD1; V: TRBV5-4; DNA: TGTGCCAGCAGCCCCGGAGGACAGGGGCCTTTTGGGTATGGCTACACCTTC; CDR3: CASSPGGQGPFGYGYTF
size: medium-sized; J: TRBJ1-2; D: -; V: TRBV6-5; DNA: TGTGCCAGCAGGCCTAATCGGGACGTCTATTATGGCTACACCTTC; CDR3: CASRPNRDVYYGYTF
size: -; J: TRBJ2-7; D: -; V: TRBV10-1; DNA: TGCGCCAGCAGTGAGGGGTCCGACGAGCAGTACTTC; CDR3: CASSEGSDEQYF
size: -; J: TRBJ2-5; D: TRBD1; V: TRBV10-1; DNA: TGCGCCAGCAGTCGGGACAGGGGGCCTGGGGAGACCCAGTACTTC; CDR3: CASSRDRGPGETQYF
size: medium-sized; J: TRBJ2-3; D: -; V: TRBV6-2/TRBV6-3; DNA: TGTGCCAGCAGTGAGGACGTCACAGATACGCAGTATTTT; CDR3: CASSEDVTDTQYF
size: -; J: TRBJ2-2; D: -; V: TRBV12-3/TRBV12-4; DNA: TGTGCCAGCAGTGAATTAGCCGGGGAGCTGTTTTTT; CDR3: CASSELAGELFF
size: medium-sized; J: TRBJ2-7; D: -; V: TRBV19; DNA: TGTGCCAGTAGTATAGTATTAGGCGGTCGTGAGCAGTACTTC; CDR3: CASSIVLGGREQYF
size: few; J: TRBJ2-6; D: TRBD1; V: TRBV5-6; DNA: TGTGCCAGCAGCTTGCCGGGACAGGGGGGATCTGGGGCCAACGTCCTGACTTTC; CDR3: CASSLPGQGGSGANVLTF
size: few; J: TRBJ2-3; D: TRBD2; V: TRBV20-1; DNA: TGCAGTGCTATAAGGGGGACTAGCCTCGCGCAGTATTTT; CDR3: CSAIRGTSLAQYF
size: few; J: TRBJ2-3; D: TRBD1; V: TRBV7-9; DNA: TGTGCCAGCAGCACCGGGACAGGGTTCACAGATACGCAGTATTTT; CDR3: CASSTGTGFTDTQYF
size: medium-sized; J: TRBJ2-5; D: -; V: TRBV7-2; DNA: TGTGCCAGCAGCCGTAGGGGCCAAGAGACCCAGTACTTC; CDR3: CASSRRGQETQYF
size: medium-sized; J: TRBJ2-1; D: TRBD2; V: TRBV19; DNA: TGTGCCAGTAGTTCTAGCACTAGCGTTAGCAATGAGCAGTTCTTC; CDR3: CASSSSTSVSNEQFF
size: -; J: TRBJ1-2; D: TRBD1; V: TRBV24-1; DNA: TGTGCCACCAGTGACCACACAGGGGGTGCTAGTGGCTACACCTTC; CDR3: CATSDHTGGASGYTF
size: -; J: TRBJ1-6; D: -; V: TRBV27; DNA: TGTGCCAGCAGTTTAAAGTTTTTAAGAGTGGATTCACCCCTCCACTTT; CDR3: CASSLKFLRVDSPLHF
size: few; J: TRBJ1-1; D: -; V: TRBV10-3; DNA: TGTGCCATCAGCCTCGACAGAGCCCTAACTGAAGCTTTCTTT; CDR3: CAISLDRALTEAFF
size: -; J: TRBJ1-2; D: TRBD1; V: TRBV24-1; DNA: TGTGCCACCAGTGATTTCCGGAGGTTTTTACAGGGGGCGGAAGGCTACACCTTC; CDR3: CATSDFRRFLQGAEGYTF
size: -; J: TRBJ1-3; D: -; V: TRBV27; DNA: TGTGCCAGCAAAACAGGGTTCTCTGGAAACACCATATATTTT; CDR3: CASKTGFSGNTIYF
size: -; J: TRBJ2-3; D: -; V: TRBV6-1; DNA: TGTGCTGCCCTCTGGGGATACACAGATACGCAGTATTTT; CDR3: CAALWGYTDTQYF
size: -; J: TRBJ2-5; D: TRBD2; V: TRBV20-1; DNA: TGCAGTGCTAGTTTCCCTGGGGCGGGGGAAGAGACCCAGTACTTC; CDR3: CSASFPGAGEETQYF
size: -; J: TRBJ2-1; D: TRBD2; V: TRBV27; DNA: TGTGCCAGCTGGGGACTAGCGGGGAATAATGAGCAGTTCTTC; CDR3: CASWGLAGNNEQFF
size: -; J: TRBJ2-5; D: -; V: TRBV20-1; DNA: TGCGGCGGTGGGGATCCGGAGACCCAGTACTTC; CDR3: CGGGDPETQYF
size: -; J: TRBJ2-7; D: -; V: TRBV10-3; DNA: TGTGCCATCAGTGAGTCGATGAGGGGGAATGTGGGAGAGCAGTACTTC; CDR3: CAISESMRGNVGEQYF
size: -; J: TRBJ2-5; D: -; V: TRBV20-1; DNA: TGCAGTGCTGGTAGGAATCCAGGAGGTGAGACCCAGTACTTC; CDR3: CSAGRNPGGETQYF
size: few; J: TRBJ1-2; D: -; V: TRBV5-1; DNA: TGCGCCAGCAGCCCCTCCGAGCGGGGTACGGGCTACACCTTC; CDR3: CASSPSERGTGYTF
size: -; J: TRBJ1-2; D: TRBD1; V: TRBV5-4; DNA: TGTACCAGCAGCGCTGAACAGGGGCGGGAGTATGGCTACACCTTC; CDR3: CTSSAEQGREYGYTF
size: few; J: TRBJ2-1; D: -; V: TRBV7-3; DNA: TGTGCCAGCAGCTTAGGGCGGGGAGATTACAATGAGCAGTTCTTC; CDR3: CASSLGRGDYNEQFF
size: medium-sized; J: TRBJ1-1; D: -; V: TRBV30; DNA: TGTGCCTGGCGGGGTAATATTGGGAACACTGAAGCTTTCTTT; CDR3: CAWRGNIGNTEAFF
size: -; J: TRBJ2-7; D: -; V: TRBV6-5; DNA: TGTGCCAGCAGTCACACCTCGGAAACATTTTACTACGAGCAGTACTTC; CDR3: CASSHTSETFYYEQYF
size: -; J: TRBJ2-1; D: TRBD1; V: TRBV7-9; DNA: TGTGCCAGCAGCTTTGAAATCTCAGGGGGAGAGTCCTACAATGAGCAGTTCTTC; CDR3: CASSFEISGGESYNEQFF
size: medium-sized; J: TRBJ1-2; D: -; V: TRBV5-5; DNA: TGTGCCAGCAGCTTGGTTGGGGTGGGCTACACCTTC; CDR3: CASSLVGVGYTF
size: -; J: TRBJ2-7; D: -; V: TRBV7-9; DNA: TGTGCCAGCAGCTTAGACCACTACGAGCAGTACTTC; CDR3: CASSLDHYEQYF
size: few; J: TRBJ1-4; D: -; V: TRBV5-1; DNA: TGCGCCAGCAGCCCAACACAGGGTTCGGCTGAAAAACTGTTTTTT; CDR3: CASSPTQGSAEKLFF
size: few; J: TRBJ1-4; D: -; V: TRBV5-8; DNA: TGTGCCAGCAGCCCATCCGGGATTCGGGGGGGAAAACTGTTTTTT; CDR3: CASSPSGIRGGKLFF
size: medium-sized; J: TRBJ2-7; D: -; V: TRBV12-3/TRBV12-4; DNA: TGTGCCAGCAGTTTCGACGACAGTTCCTCCTACGAGCAGTACTTC; CDR3: CASSFDDSSSYEQYF
size: -; J: TRBJ2-1; D: TRBD2; V: TRBV27; DNA: TGTGCCAGCAGTTTAAGGTTCGGGGGGTACGGAAATGAGCAGTTCTTC; CDR3: CASSLRFGGYGNEQFF
size: medium-sized; J: TRBJ2-2; D: TRBD2; V: TRBV30; DNA: TGTGCCTTGCGGGGGGTTAACACCGGGGAGCTGTTTTTT; CDR3: CALRGVNTGELFF
size: -; J: TRBJ2-7; D: -; V: TRBV7-2; DNA: TGTGCCAGCAGCTTAGGGACAGCCTACGAGCAGTACTTC; CDR3: CASSLGTAYEQYF